One T cell receptor beta chain is described in this entry. It lacks a known antigen. Base qualities are not provided; no much larger clone lies one nucleotide away. Deletion took 1 base off V and 1 base off J, with a span of 11 bases between the germline ends. CDR3 length: 17 amino acids, cysteine to phenylalanine. Kept here is only the CDR3 DNA, which spans 51 bases and is read in frame from base 1. TCRbeta CDR3 regions were amplified from genomic DNA using the immunoSEQ Assay, a bias-controlled multiplex PCR. In the original analysis: Within the assay, amplification of reference gene primers was used to estimate how many nucleated cells each sample contained. To quantify the absolute abundance of each unique TCRbeta CDR3 rearrangement, sequence reads were collapsed and filtered. Productive Simpson clonality was computed per sample as the square root of Simpson's diversity index over productive rearrangements. The clones in this table, taken by TCRdb from immuneACCESS, are in-frame only. Not every clone is retained; where verified, under half of the shortfall comes from an unresolved V gene, and the cause of the rest is unknown. V and J calls and clone size follow that table, whereas D and trimming were derived from the DNA. The sample profile shows 68,000 or so clones; about 74% of them were found once. In total, the top ten clones hold under 30% of the sample.

This sample is drawn from a study of blood T cell repertoires in COVID-19 (TCRdb year 2020). Turning to the overall study: Collaborator samples came from the United States, Italy and Spain and covered acute and convalescent phases of COVID-19. The repertoires were made available in a free public database intended to serve as a resource for research on the immune response to SARS-CoV-2. Nearly every sample came with metadata listing a de-identified subject ID, COVID-19 status, age in years and sex. Deeply sampled blood TCRbeta repertoires from subjects exposed to, actively infected with, or recovered from COVID-19 were included in the dataset. The samples were drawn from the first 160 participants of the ongoing ImmuneRACE study and from 1,254 subjects provided by 6 global collaborators. Where HLA class I and class II types were available, the types were taken from metadata supplied by the sample provider, not from assay-based typing. The material from the prospective study consisted of cDNA or gDNA derived from T cells, B-cell-depleted T cells, or PBMCs.

Paper-wide results and their limitations: The amount of clinical and demographic metadata varied by source and participant and was provided uncurated.

Whole blood was collected in K2EDTA tubes by collaborating institutions according to the institutions' own protocols. For TCRbeta analysis, collaborator samples were shipped as frozen whole blood, as isolated PBMCs, or as DNA extracted from either sample type. This TCR was recovered from a human donor in a cohort sampled during active COVID-19. Recombination connected TRBV23-1 to TRBJ1-6; the D gene cannot be resolved reliably. TRBV23-1 is an open reading frame whose function is uncertain. The sequenced material came from peripheral blood. The CDR3 here reads CASSQFTGWSYNSPLHF. The DNA sequence is as follows: TGCGCCAGCAGTCAATTTACGGGTTGGTCCTATAATTCACCCCTCCACTTT.